A selection of T cell receptor beta chains follows, all from one sample in a study of control samples from healthy donors and cancer patients. Libraries were prepared by immunoSEQ multiplex PCR; TCRdb keeps only in-frame clonotypes and omits some of them. The sample has about 89,000 clones, approximately 86% seen once. The specimen was blood. Source of these receptors: a man aged 25-45 years in good health. The CDR3 runs from the conserved cysteine through the conserved F or W. D genes are given only for firm matches. The listing skips clone size in some rows; elsewhere it reads once, few, many or a size class.

d_call	v_call	clone_size	j_call	cdr3_aa	cdr3_nt
.	TRBV27	.	TRBJ1-1	CASSLSGRGYTEAFF	TGTGCCAGCAGTTTATCTGGGAGGGGCTACACTGAAGCTTTCTTT
TRBD1	TRBV7-6	.	TRBJ1-4	CASSFGTGGAGATNEKLFF	TGTGCCAGCAGCTTTGGGACAGGGGGCGCGGGGGCAACTAATGAAAAACTGTTTTTT
.	TRBV6-5	.	TRBJ1-2	CASSQSLRGAKGYTF	TGTGCCAGCAGTCAATCTTTGAGAGGGGCGAAAGGCTACACCTTC
.	TRBV29-1	.	TRBJ1-1	CSGEPGLNFGWAFF	TGCAGCGGCGAACCGGGACTGAACTTCGGTTGGGCTTTCTTT
TRBD1	TRBV18	once	TRBJ1-3	CASSTGMGSSGNTIYF	TGTGCCAGCTCGACAGGGATGGGGTCCTCTGGAAACACCATATATTTT
.	TRBV27	few	TRBJ1-5	CASSPDRSPNQPQHF	TGTGCCAGCAGCCCTGACAGGTCCCCAAATCAGCCCCAGCATTTT
TRBD2	TRBV19	.	TRBJ2-3	CASGSGGMDTQYF	TGTGCCAGTGGTAGCGGGGGAATGGATACGCAGTATTTT
.	TRBV24-1	.	TRBJ1-4	CATSDLLRGKLFF	TGTGCCACCAGTGATTTGCTCAGGGGAAAACTGTTTTTT
TRBD2	TRBV7-9	.	TRBJ2-2	CASSFWGLAGAHTGELFF	TGTGCCAGCAGCTTCTGGGGACTAGCGGGGGCCCACACCGGGGAGCTGTTTTTT
TRBD1	TRBV9	.	TRBJ2-5	CASSPTPDRGETQYF	TGTGCCAGCAGCCCGACCCCTGACAGGGGCGAGACCCAGTACTTC
.	TRBV5-4	.	TRBJ2-3	CASSFSSTDTQYF	TGTGCCAGCAGCTTCAGCAGCACAGATACGCAGTATTTT
TRBD1	TRBV5-1	.	TRBJ2-1	CASSLKSQGVGDEQFF	TGCGCCAGCAGCTTGAAATCTCAGGGGGTGGGAGATGAGCAGTTCTTC
.	TRBV11-2	.	TRBJ2-1	CASPQGNEQFF	TGTGCCAGCCCCCAGGGGAATGAGCAGTTCTTC
.	TRBV2	once	TRBJ1-5	CASSETDQPQHF	TGTGCCAGCAGTGAGACGGATCAGCCCCAGCATTTT
.	TRBV5-6	.	TRBJ2-3	CASSLAGVTDTQYF	TGTGCCAGCAGCTTGGCCGGCGTCACAGATACGCAGTATTTT
.	TRBV9	.	TRBJ2-3	CASSVNPTDTQYF	TGTGCCAGCAGCGTAAATCCCACAGATACGCAGTATTTT
.	TRBV6-5	.	TRBJ2-1	CASTYQGYNEQFF	TGTGCCAGCACATATCAGGGCTACAATGAGCAGTTCTTC
.	TRBV29-1	.	TRBJ2-1	CSVWTASSYNEQFF	TGCAGCGTGTGGACAGCCAGCTCCTACAATGAGCAGTTCTTC
TRBD1	TRBV7-3	once	TRBJ1-1	CASSRGGVATEAFF	TGTGCCAGTTCTAGAGGGGGCGTCGCCACTGAAGCTTTCTTT
.	TRBV7-9	.	TRBJ1-2	CASSPSHIEGGYTF	TGTGCCAGCAGCCCTTCCCACATTGAGGGTGGCTACACCTTC
TRBD1	TRBV5-1	.	TRBJ2-7	CASSLEQGNFYEQYF	TGCGCCAGCAGCTTGGAACAGGGGAATTTCTACGAGCAGTACTTC
.	TRBV5-1	.	TRBJ1-1	CASSLVGTDEAFF	TGCGCCAGCAGCTTGGTAGGGACCGACGAAGCTTTCTTT
.	TRBV9	.	TRBJ2-3	CASSVGGFHTDTQYF	TGTGCCAGCAGCGTAGGGGGTTTCCACACAGATACGCAGTATTTT
TRBD1	TRBV28	.	TRBJ1-1	CASSIDRGLGTTEAFF	TGTGCCAGCAGCATCGACAGGGGGCTTGGGACCACTGAAGCTTTCTTT
TRBD1	TRBV27	.	TRBJ1-1	CASSGETGPGAFF	TGTGCCAGCAGTGGAGAGACAGGGCCTGGGGCTTTCTTT
TRBD1	TRBV11-2	.	TRBJ1-2	CASSSSDGQGTWYGYTF	TGTGCCAGCAGCTCATCAGATGGACAGGGTACTTGGTATGGCTACACCTTC
TRBD2	TRBV9	.	TRBJ2-7	CASSLGTSGGPYEQYF	TGTGCCAGCAGCTTGGGGACTAGCGGGGGGCCCTACGAGCAGTACTTC
TRBD1	TRBV12-3/TRBV12-4	.	TRBJ1-2	CASSRTGDPGYTF	TGTGCCAGCAGCCGGACAGGGGATCCTGGCTACACCTTC
TRBD1	TRBV9	.	TRBJ2-7	CASSVGGLGTGGGEQYF	TGTGCCAGCAGCGTAGGTGGTTTGGGGACAGGGGGCGGCGAGCAGTACTTC
TRBD2	TRBV30	once	TRBJ2-5	CAWGLAGGQSQETQYF	TGTGCCTGGGGACTAGCGGGGGGGCAGTCCCAAGAGACCCAGTACTTC
TRBD1	TRBV6-5	few	TRBJ1-2	CASSGQGRNYGYTF	TGTGCCAGCTCCGGACAGGGCCGAAACTATGGCTACACCTTC
.	TRBV2	.	TRBJ2-2	CASRAGANTGELFF	TGTGCCAGCCGGGCAGGGGCGAACACCGGGGAGCTGTTTTTT
TRBD1	TRBV5-1	.	TRBJ1-3	CASSLQGASGNTIYF	TGCGCCAGCAGCTTGCAGGGGGCTTCGGGAAACACCATATATTTT
TRBD1	TRBV19	many	TRBJ2-1	CASSIVPGGIYNEQFF	TGTGCCAGTAGTATAGTTCCAGGGGGAATCTACAATGAGCAGTTCTTC
TRBD1	TRBV27	.	TRBJ2-5	CASSSGTAQETQYF	TGTGCCAGCAGTTCCGGGACAGCACAAGAGACCCAGTACTTC
.	TRBV7-9	few	TRBJ2-1	CASTIGYEQFF	TGTGCCAGCACCATAGGATATGAGCAGTTCTTC
.	TRBV2	.	TRBJ2-3	CASRTRGRGNTQYF	TGTGCCAGCAGAACCCGGGGGCGCGGAAATACGCAGTATTTT
.	TRBV18	.	TRBJ2-7	CASSPVGYEQYF	TGTGCCAGCTCACCAGTGGGATACGAGCAGTACTTC